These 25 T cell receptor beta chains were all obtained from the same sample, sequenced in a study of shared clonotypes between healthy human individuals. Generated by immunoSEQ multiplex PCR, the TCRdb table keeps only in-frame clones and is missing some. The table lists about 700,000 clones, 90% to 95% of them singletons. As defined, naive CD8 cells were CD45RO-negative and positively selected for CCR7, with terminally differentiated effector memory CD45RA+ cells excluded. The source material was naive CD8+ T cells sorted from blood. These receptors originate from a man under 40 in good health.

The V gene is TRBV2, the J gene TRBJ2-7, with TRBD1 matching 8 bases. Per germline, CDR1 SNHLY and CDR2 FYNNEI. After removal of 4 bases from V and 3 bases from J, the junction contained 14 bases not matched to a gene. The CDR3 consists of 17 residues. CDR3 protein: CASSVGVLSGQGYEQYF. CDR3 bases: TGTGCCAGCAGTGTGGGCGTTCTTAGTGGACAGGGCTACGAGCAGTACTTC. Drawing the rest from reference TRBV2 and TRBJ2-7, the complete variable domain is EPEVTQTPSHQVTQMGQEVILRCVPISNHLYFYWYRQILGQKVEFLVSFYNNEISEKSEIFDDQFSVERPDGSNFTLKIRSTKLEDSAMYFCASSVGVLSGQGYEQYFGPGTRLTVT.

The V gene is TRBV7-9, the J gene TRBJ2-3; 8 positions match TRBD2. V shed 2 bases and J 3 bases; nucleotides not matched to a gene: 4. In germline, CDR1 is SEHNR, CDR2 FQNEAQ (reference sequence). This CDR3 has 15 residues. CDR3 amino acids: CASSLLAGGTDTQYF. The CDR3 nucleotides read TGTGCCAGCAGCTTACTAGCGGGCGGGACAGATACGCAGTATTTT. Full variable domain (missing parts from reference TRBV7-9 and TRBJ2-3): DTGVSQNPRHKITKRGQNVTFRCDPISEHNRLYWYRQTLGQGPEFLTYFQNEAQLEKSRLLSDRFSAERPKGSFSTLEIQRTEQGDSAMYLCASSLLAGGTDTQYFGPGTRLTVL.

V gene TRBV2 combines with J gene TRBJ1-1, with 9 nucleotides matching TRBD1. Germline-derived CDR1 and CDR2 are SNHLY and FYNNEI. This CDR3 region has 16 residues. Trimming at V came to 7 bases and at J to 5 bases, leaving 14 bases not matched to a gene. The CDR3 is CASTTPLQGASTEAFF. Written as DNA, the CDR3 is TGTGCCAGCACGACCCCTTTACAGGGGGCTTCGACTGAAGCTTTCTTT.

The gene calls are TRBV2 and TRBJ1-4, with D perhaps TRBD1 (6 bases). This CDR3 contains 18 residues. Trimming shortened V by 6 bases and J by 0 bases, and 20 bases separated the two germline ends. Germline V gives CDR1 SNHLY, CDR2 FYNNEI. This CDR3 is CASSLTGLYQATNEKLFF. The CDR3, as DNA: TGTGCCAGCAGCCTCACAGGGTTGTACCAAGCAACTAATGAAAAACTGTTTTTT.

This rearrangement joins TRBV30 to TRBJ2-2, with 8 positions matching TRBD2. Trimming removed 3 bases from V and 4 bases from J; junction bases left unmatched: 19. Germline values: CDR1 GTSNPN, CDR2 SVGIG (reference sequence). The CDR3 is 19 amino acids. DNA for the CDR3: TGTGCCTGGAGCGAAATGGTTGTGGAGCGGGGGTCCTTCACCGGGGAGCTGTTTTTT. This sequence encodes CAWSEMVVERGSFTGELFF. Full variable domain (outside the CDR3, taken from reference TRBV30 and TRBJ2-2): SQTIHQWPATLVQPVGSPLSLECTVEGTSNPNLYWYRQAAGRGLQLLFYSVGIGQISSEVPQNLSASRPQDRQFILSSKKLLLSDSGFYLCAWSEMVVERGSFTGELFFGEGSRLTVL.

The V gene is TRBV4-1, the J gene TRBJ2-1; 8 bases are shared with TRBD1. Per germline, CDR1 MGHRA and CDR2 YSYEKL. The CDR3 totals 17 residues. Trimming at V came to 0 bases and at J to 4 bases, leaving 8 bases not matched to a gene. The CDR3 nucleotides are TGCGCCAGCAGCCAAGACTGGCGGGGACAGGTGTACAATGAGCAGTTCTTC. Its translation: CASSQDWRGQVYNEQFF.

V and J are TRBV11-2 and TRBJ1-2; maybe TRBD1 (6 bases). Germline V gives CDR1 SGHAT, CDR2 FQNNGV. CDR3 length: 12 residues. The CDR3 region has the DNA TGTGGCTGTGGGGGACACGGGGAGGGCTACACCTTC. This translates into CGCGGHGEGYTF.

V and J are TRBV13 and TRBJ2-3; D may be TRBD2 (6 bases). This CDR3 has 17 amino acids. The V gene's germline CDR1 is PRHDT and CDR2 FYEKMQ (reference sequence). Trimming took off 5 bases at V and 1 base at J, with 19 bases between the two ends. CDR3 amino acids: CASSPSRLGEGTDTQYF. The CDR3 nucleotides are TGTGCCAGCAGCCCATCAAGACTAGGAGAGGGCACAGATACGCAGTATTTT.

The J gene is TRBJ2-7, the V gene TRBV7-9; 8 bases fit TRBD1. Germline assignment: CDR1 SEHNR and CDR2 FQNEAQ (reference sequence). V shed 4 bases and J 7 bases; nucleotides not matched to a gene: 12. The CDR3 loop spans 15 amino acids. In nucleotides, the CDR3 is TGTGCCAGCAGCTCAGGGGGCCTGGGTCTCCCGGAGCAGTACTTC. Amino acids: CASSSGGLGLPEQYF.

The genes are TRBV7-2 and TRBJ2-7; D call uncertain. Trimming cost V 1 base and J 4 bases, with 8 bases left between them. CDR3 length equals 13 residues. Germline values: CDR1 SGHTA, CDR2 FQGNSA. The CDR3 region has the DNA TGTGCCAGCAGCTTAGTGGGCGCATACGAGCAGTACTTC. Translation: CASSLVGAYEQYF.

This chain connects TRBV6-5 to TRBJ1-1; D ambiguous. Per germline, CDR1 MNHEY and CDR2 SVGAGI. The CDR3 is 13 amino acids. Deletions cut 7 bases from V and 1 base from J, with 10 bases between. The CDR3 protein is CASTGGGNTEAFF. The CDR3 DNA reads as TGTGCCAGCACGGGTGGCGGGAACACTGAAGCTTTCTTT.

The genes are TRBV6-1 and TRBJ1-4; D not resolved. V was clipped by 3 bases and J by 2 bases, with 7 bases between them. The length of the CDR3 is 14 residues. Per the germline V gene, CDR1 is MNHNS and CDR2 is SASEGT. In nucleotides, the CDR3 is TGTGCCAGCAGTGAGATTGAGACTAATGAAAAACTGTTTTTT. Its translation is CASSEIETNEKLFF.

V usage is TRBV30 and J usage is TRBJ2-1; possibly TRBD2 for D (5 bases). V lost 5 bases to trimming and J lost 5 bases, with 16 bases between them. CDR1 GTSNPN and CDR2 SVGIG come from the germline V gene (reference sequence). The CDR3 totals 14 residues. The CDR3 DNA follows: TGTGCCTGGGGCCGGGGTAGGGCCCACAATGAGCAGTTCTTC. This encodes CAWGRGRAHNEQFF. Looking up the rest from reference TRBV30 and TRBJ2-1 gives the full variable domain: SQTIHQWPATLVQPVGSPLSLECTVEGTSNPNLYWYRQAAGRGLQLLFYSVGIGQISSEVPQNLSASRPQDRQFILSSKKLLLSDSGFYLCAWGRGRAHNEQFFGPGTRLTVL.

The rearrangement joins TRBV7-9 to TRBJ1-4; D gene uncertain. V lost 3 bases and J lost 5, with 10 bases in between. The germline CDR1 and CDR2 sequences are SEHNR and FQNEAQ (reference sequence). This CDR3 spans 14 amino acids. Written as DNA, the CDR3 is TGTGCCAGCAGCTTGATTGACCGAAATGAAAAACTGTTTTTT. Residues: CASSLIDRNEKLFF.

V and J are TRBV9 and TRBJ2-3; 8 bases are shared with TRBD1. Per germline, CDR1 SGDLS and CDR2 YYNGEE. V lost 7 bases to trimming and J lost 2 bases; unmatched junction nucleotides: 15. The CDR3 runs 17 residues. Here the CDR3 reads CASAQRVGQGITDTQYF. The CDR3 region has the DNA TGTGCCAGCGCACAACGCGTAGGACAGGGAATCACAGATACGCAGTATTTT.

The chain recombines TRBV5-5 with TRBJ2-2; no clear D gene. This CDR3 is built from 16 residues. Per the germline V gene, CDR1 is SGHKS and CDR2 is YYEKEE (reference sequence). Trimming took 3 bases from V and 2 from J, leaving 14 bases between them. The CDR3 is CASSSGRRDNTGELFF. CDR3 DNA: TGTGCCAGCAGCTCGGGCCGCCGAGATAACACCGGGGAGCTGTTTTTT. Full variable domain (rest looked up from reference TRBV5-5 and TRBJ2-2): DAGVTQSPTHLIKTRGQQVTLRCSPISGHKSVSWYQQVLGQGPQFIFQYYEKEERGRGNFPDRFSARQFPNYSSELNVNALLLGDSALYLCASSSGRRDNTGELFFGEGSRLTVL.

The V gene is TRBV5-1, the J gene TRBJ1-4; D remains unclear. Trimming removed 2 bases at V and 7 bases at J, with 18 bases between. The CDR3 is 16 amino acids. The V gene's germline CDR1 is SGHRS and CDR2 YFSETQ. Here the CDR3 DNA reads TGCGCCAGCAGCTTAGAGCGTAGGGCAGGCGGTGAAAAACTGTTTTTT. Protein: CASSLERRAGGEKLFF.

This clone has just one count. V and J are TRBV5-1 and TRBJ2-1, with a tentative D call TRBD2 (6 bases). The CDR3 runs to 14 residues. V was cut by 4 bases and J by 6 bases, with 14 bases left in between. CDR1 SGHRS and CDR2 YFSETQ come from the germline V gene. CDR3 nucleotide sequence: TGCGCCAGCAGCCCTGGGAGGAATAGCAATGAGCAGTTCTTC. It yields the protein CASSPGRNSNEQFF.

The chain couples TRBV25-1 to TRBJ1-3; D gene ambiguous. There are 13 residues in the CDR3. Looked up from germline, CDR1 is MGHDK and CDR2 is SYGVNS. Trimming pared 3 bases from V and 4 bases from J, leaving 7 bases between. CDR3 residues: CASSEGNGNTIYF. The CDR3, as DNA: TGTGCCAGCAGTGAGGGCAACGGAAACACCATATATTTT. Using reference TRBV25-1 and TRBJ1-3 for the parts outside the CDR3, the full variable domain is EADIYQTPRYLVIGTGKKITLECSQTMGHDKMYWYQQDPGMELHLIHYSYGVNSTEKGDLSSESTVSRIRTEHFPLTLESARPSHTSQYLCASSEGNGNTIYFGEGSWLTVV.

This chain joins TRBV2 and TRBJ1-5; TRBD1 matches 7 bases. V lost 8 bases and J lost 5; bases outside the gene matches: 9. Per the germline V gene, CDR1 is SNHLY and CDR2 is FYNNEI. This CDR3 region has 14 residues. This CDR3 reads CASSWDSSDQPQHF. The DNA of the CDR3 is TGTGCCAGCTCGTGGGACAGCAGCGATCAGCCCCAGCATTTT.

CDR3 residues: CASSQGAYEQYF. CDR3 nucleotides: TGTGCCAGCAGCCAGGGCGCCTACGAGCAGTACTTC. The chain combines TRBV7-9 with TRBJ2-7; D is perhaps TRBD1 (5 bases). In germline, CDR1 is SEHNR, CDR2 FQNEAQ (reference sequence). The CDR3 has 12 amino acids. The germline V and J ends were trimmed by 5 bases and 2 bases, with 7 bases remaining between them.

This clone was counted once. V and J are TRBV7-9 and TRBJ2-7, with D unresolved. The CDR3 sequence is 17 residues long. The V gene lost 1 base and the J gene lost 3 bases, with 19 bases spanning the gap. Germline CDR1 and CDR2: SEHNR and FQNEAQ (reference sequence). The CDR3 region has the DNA TGTGCCAGCAGCTTAGTCCCAGCTGGAACCGTCGGCTACGAGCAGTACTTC. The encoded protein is CASSLVPAGTVGYEQYF.

CDR3 DNA: TGTGCCAGCAGCAAGGACGGGGCCCCCTACGAGCAGTACTTC. Protein sequence: CASSKDGAPYEQYF. V is TRBV6-5 and J is TRBJ2-7; TRBD1 or TRBD2 may be the D gene (5 bases each). Trimming left V 6 bases short and J 2 bases short, with 14 bases between. CDR3 length: 14 amino acids. CDR1 and CDR2 from the germline V gene are MNHEY and SVGAGI.

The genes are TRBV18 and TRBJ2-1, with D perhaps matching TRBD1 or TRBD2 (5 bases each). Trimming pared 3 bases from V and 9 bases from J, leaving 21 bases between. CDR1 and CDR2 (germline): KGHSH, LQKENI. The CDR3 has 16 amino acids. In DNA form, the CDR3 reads TGTGCCAGCTCACCCTCTTTCGATTCGGGACGGATTGAGCAGTTCTTC. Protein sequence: CASSPSFDSGRIEQFF.

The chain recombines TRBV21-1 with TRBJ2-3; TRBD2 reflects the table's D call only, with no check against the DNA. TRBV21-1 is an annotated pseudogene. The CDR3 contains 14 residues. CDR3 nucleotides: TGTGCCAGCAGCAAAGAATCAGCGAAAGATACGCAGTATTTT. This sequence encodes CASSKESAKDTQYF.